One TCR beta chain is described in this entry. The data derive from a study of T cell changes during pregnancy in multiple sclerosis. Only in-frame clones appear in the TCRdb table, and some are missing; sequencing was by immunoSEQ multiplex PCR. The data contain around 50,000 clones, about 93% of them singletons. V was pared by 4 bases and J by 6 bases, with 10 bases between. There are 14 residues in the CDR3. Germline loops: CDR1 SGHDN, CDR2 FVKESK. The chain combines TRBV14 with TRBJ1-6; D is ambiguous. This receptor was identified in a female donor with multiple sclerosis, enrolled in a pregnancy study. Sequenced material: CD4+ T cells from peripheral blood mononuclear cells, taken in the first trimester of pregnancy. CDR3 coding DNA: TGTGCCAGCAGCCGGACGGGAGCTAATTCACCCCTCCACTTT. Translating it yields CASSRTGANSPLHF. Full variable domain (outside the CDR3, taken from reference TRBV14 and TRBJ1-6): EAGVTQFPSHSVIEKGQTVTLRCDPISGHDNLYWYRRVMGKEIKFLLHFVKESKQDESGMPNNRFLAERTGGTYSTLKVQPAELEDSGVYFCASSRTGANSPLHFGNGTRLTVT.